One sample yielded the 26 T cell receptor beta chains listed below, sequenced in a study of T-cell memory formation after mild COVID-19. Via MiXCR, TCRdb re-called the 5' RACE reads, giving one row per CDR3 protein. The sample gives about 430,000 distinct CDR3 sequences, about a sixth of which show up once; about a fifth is in the top ten. Sequencing was done on a sample of PBMCs or a T cell subset sorted from them (not recorded which). Every receptor here comes from a man between 18 and 35 years old who had mild COVID-19 (a few samples of this study predate the infection). Cell type and time point are not known.

V usage is TRBV5-4 and J usage is TRBJ1-4, with 7 nucleotides matching TRBD1. V dropped 2 bases and J dropped 6; count of bases not matched to a gene: 7. Germline CDR1 reads SGHNT; CDR2 reads YYREEE (reference sequence). The CDR3 runs to 15 residues. CDR3 sequence: CASSFYRGDHEKLFF. The CDR3 DNA is TGTGCCAGCAGCTTTTACAGGGGCGACCATGAAAAACTGTTTTTT.

The chain uses TRBV20-1 and TRBJ2-3, with a tentative D call TRBD2 (7 bases). V dropped 1 base and J dropped 5 bases, with 16 bases sitting between them. This CDR3 contains 15 residues. CDR1 DFQATT and CDR2 SNEGSKA come from the germline V gene (reference sequence). The CDR3 sequence: CSARAWGGPGDTQYF. The CDR3 bases are TGCAGTGCTAGAGCATGGGGGGGGCCGGGAGATACGCAGTATTTT.

This clonotype was recorded only once. The chain couples TRBV6-2 or TRBV6-3 to TRBJ1-2; D is uncertain. Per germline, CDR1 MNHEY and CDR2 SVGEGT. CDR3 length: 14 amino acids. Trimming took 5 bases from V and 4 from J, leaving 14 bases between them. The CDR3 sequence is CASSTPSGSYGYTF. The CDR3 DNA sequence: TGTGCCAGCAGTACTCCCAGCGGCTCCTATGGCTACACCTTC.

This chain connects TRBV30 to TRBJ2-7, with 11 nucleotides matching TRBD1. The junction had 5 bases not matched to a gene; V was cut back by 0 bases and J by 1 base. CDR3 length equals 16 residues. CDR1 and CDR2 (germline): GTSNPN, SVGIG (reference sequence). CDR3 amino acids: CAWSVRRDRGSYEQYF. The CDR3 DNA sequence: TGTGCCTGGAGTGTAAGGCGGGACAGGGGGTCCTACGAGCAGTACTTC.

In this sample, this clonotype turned up a few times. The rearrangement joins TRBV7-9 to TRBJ1-6, with D perhaps matching TRBD1 (5 bases). Trimming removed 3 bases from V and 8 bases from J, with 8 bases in between. CDR1 is SEHNR and CDR2 is FQNEAQ in the germline V gene (reference sequence). The CDR3 loop spans 13 amino acids. For the CDR3, the DNA is TGTGCCAGCAGCTTGCAGGGAGATTCACCCCTCCACTTT. Translating gives CASSLQGDSPLHF.

This clonotype was seen a few times. The chain recombines TRBV11-2 with TRBJ2-7, with a weak D call TRBD2 (5 bases). Germline V CDR1 and CDR2: SGHAT, FQNNGV. This CDR3 region has 16 residues. The V end was cut by 5 bases, the J end by 6 bases, with 23 bases between. CDR3 amino acids: CASSRPRGEGGSEQYF. The CDR3 DNA is TGTGCCAGCAGCCGCCCCCGAGGAGAGGGCGGGTCCGAGCAGTACTTC.

This clonotype was observed a few times. V is TRBV28 and J is TRBJ2-3, with 7 bases aligning to TRBD2. This CDR3 is built from 16 residues. The germline V gene encodes CDR1 MDHEN and CDR2 SYDVKM. With 4 bases clipped from V and 2 bases from J, the junction kept 9 bases outside the gene matches. The CDR3 DNA sequence: TGTGCCAGCAGTTCTGCCGGAGCGGGGACCACAGATACGCAGTATTTT. It encodes CASSSAGAGTTDTQYF.

This clonotype was counted at least ten times. The chain couples TRBV5-1 to TRBJ2-5; no definite D call. Germline lookup yields CDR1 SGHRS and CDR2 YFSETQ. CDR3 length equals 14 residues. V shed 4 bases and J shed 5 bases, with 15 bases lying between them. The CDR3 nucleotides are TGCGCCAGCAGCCCCCTTGTAGCCACGGAGACCCAGTACTTC. It is translated as CASSPLVATETQYF.

The chain is built from TRBV7-9 and TRBJ2-5; the match to TRBD2 covers 8 bases. The germline V gene has CDR1 SEHNR and CDR2 FQNEAQ (reference sequence). The CDR3 contains 12 residues. The V segment lost 5 bases and the J segment 13 bases; nucleotides outside the gene matches: 9. The CDR3 DNA reads TGTGCCAGCAGCCCCGGGGGGGCAGCCGTGTACTTC. The encoded protein is CASSPGGAAVYF.

This clonotype has at least ten counts. The V and J genes are TRBV7-9 and TRBJ2-5, with a weak D call TRBD1 (6 bases). Germline values: CDR1 SEHNR, CDR2 FQNEAQ (reference sequence). The CDR3 has 16 amino acids. The V and J ends lost 2 bases and 3 bases respectively, with 16 bases between them. CDR3 nucleotides: TGTGCCAGCAGCTTATCTCCGGGACACTCGAAAGAGACCCAGTACTTC. This encodes CASSLSPGHSKETQYF.

This clonotype has more than one count but fewer than ten. This chain uses TRBV7-2 with TRBJ2-7; D is ambiguous. The CDR3 is made up of 14 amino acids. Trimming stripped 3 bases from V and 4 bases from J, with 13 bases between. The V gene's germline CDR1 is SGHTA and CDR2 FQGNSA. The CDR3 DNA sequence: TGTGCCAGCAGCTTCGGGCCGCCTTCTTACGAGCAGTACGTC. Translating gives CASSFGPPSYEQYV.

The chain uses TRBV28 and TRBJ2-1, with D perhaps assigned TRBD1 or TRBD2 (5 bases each). CDR1 MDHEN and CDR2 SYDVKM come from the germline V gene. This CDR3 has 13 residues. Deletions cut 5 bases from V and 7 bases from J, with 12 bases between. The CDR3, as DNA: TGTGCCAGCAGTATTGAGGGGCTAAATGAGCAGTTCTTC. Translation gives CASSIEGLNEQFF.

This clonotype was recorded many times. CDR3 residues: CASSSQGDIRNSPLHF. The DNA for the CDR3 is TGCGCCAGCAGCTCGCAGGGGGACATAAGAAATTCACCCCTCCACTTT. The chain is built from TRBV5-1 and TRBJ1-6, with TRBD1 matching 7 bases. Germline CDR1 SGHRS, CDR2 YFSETQ. The CDR3 totals 16 residues. The V gene end was trimmed by 3 bases and the J gene end by 7 bases; junction bases not matched to a gene: 10.

The chain employs TRBV7-2 and TRBJ1-1; TRBD1 is a possible D gene (6 bases). With 5 bases removed from V and 3 bases from J, the gap between germline ends came to 13 bases. This CDR3 has 14 residues. Germline loops: CDR1 SGHTA, CDR2 FQGNSA. The CDR3 is CASSLARGYTEAFF. DNA for the CDR3: TGTGCCAGCAGCCTTGCGAGGGGGTACACTGAAGCTTTCTTT.

V and J are TRBV2 and TRBJ1-4; the D is unclear. Germline CDR1 reads SNHLY; CDR2 reads FYNNEI. The V gene lost 3 bases and the J gene lost 0 bases, with 8 bases spanning the gap. CDR3 length: 15 amino acids. The CDR3 sequence is CASSDSLPTNEKLFF. As DNA, the CDR3 is TGTGCCAGCAGTGACAGTTTGCCAACTAATGAAAAACTGTTTTTT.

The chain employs TRBV19 and TRBJ2-7; 9 bases align to TRBD1. Unmatched junction bases numbered 3, after V lost 1 base and J lost 2 bases. The CDR3 extends over 15 amino acids. CDR1 LNHDA and CDR2 SQIVND come from the germline V gene (reference sequence). The CDR3 here is CASSIVGQGPYEQYF. The CDR3 DNA is TGTGCCAGTAGTATAGTGGGACAGGGCCCCTACGAGCAGTACTTC.

This clonotype was detected only a few times. This sequence joins TRBV7-2 and TRBJ1-1; 8 bases align to TRBD1. This CDR3 region has 14 residues. Germline V gene data show CDR1 as SGHTA and CDR2 as FQGNSA. V lost 8 bases and J lost 3; bases outside the gene matches: 8. The CDR3 here is CASLLQGGDTEAFF. DNA for the CDR3: TGTGCCAGCCTATTACAGGGGGGAGACACTGAAGCTTTCTTT.

There are a few counts of this clonotype. This chain joins TRBV7-2 and TRBJ1-6, with 10 bases matching TRBD1. The CDR3 length is 15 residues. The germline V gene encodes CDR1 SGHTA and CDR2 FQGNSA. V lost 5 bases to trimming and J lost 9 bases; unmatched junction nucleotides: 7. The CDR3 DNA reads as TGTGCCAGCAGCAGTACCGGGACAGGGGTTTCACCCCTCCACTTT. Protein: CASSSTGTGVSPLHF.

The V gene is TRBV28, the J gene TRBJ1-1; TRBD1 agrees at 7 bases. Unmatched junction bases numbered 6, after V lost 6 bases and J lost 5 bases. Germline assignment: CDR1 MDHEN and CDR2 SYDVKM. The CDR3 has 13 amino acids. In DNA, the CDR3 is TGTGCCAGCAGAGCACAGGGGTGGACTGAAGCTTTCTTT. Protein sequence: CASRAQGWTEAFF.

The chain joins TRBV10-3 to TRBJ1-3, with TRBD1 matching 11 bases. CDR1 ENHRY and CDR2 SYGVKD come from the germline V gene. Trimming took 11 bases from V and 2 from J; bases not matched to a gene: 8. The CDR3 sequence is 15 residues long. DNA for the CDR3: TGTGCCGGTCGTGGGACAGGGGGGACTGGAAACACCATATATTTT. Translated, it gives CAGRGTGGTGNTIYF.

This chain connects TRBV9 to TRBJ1-1; no clear D gene. Germline assignment: CDR1 SGDLS and CDR2 YYNGEE. The V end lost 4 bases, the J end lost 2 bases, and 9 bases lay between the germline ends. The CDR3 covers 13 residues. DNA for the CDR3: TGTGCCAGCAGCCCGGACCCAAACACTGAAGCTTTCTTT. This translates into CASSPDPNTEAFF.

This clonotype has a count of ten or more. This chain joins TRBV7-7 and TRBJ2-7, with TRBD2 identical over 7 bases. Per the germline V gene, CDR1 is SSHAT and CDR2 is FNYEAQ (reference sequence). This CDR3 is built from 15 residues. The CDR3 DNA is TGTGCTAGCAGCTTAGCGGGTAGTTCAGGGAGCGAGCAGTACGTC. Residues: CASSLAGSSGSEQYV.

This clonotype was seen a few times. The chain is built from TRBV30 and TRBJ2-3; D gene uncertain. Germline V lookup: CDR1 GTSNPN, CDR2 SVGIG (reference sequence). V was trimmed by 8 bases and J by 4 bases, leaving 10 bases between them. CDR3 size: 11 residues. This CDR3 is CAAGRADTQYF. The CDR3 nucleotides are TGTGCCGCCGGTAGGGCAGATACGCAGTATTTT.

This clonotype showed up just a few times. The chain carries TRBV6-6 and TRBJ2-5; 9 bases are shared with TRBD2. CDR3 length: 19 amino acids. Losses at the gene ends were 2 bases for V and 4 bases for J; bases not matched to a gene: 17. In germline, CDR1 is MNHNY, CDR2 SVGAGI (reference sequence). The CDR3 bases are TGTGCCAGCAGTTACCTCGGGGTCTTGGTAGCGGGGGTAATAGAGACCCAGTACTTC. It specifies CASSYLGVLVAGVIETQYF.

This clonotype was detected many times. The rearrangement links TRBV7-9 to TRBJ2-3, with no clear D. CDR3 size: 14 residues. Germline V CDR1 and CDR2: SEHNR, FQNEAQ (reference sequence). V shed 1 base and J shed 0 bases, with 5 bases lying between them. CDR3 residues: CASSLVSSTDTQYF. CDR3 bases: TGTGCCAGCAGCTTAGTCTCTAGCACAGATACGCAGTATTTT.

V is TRBV4-1 and J is TRBJ1-1, with D perhaps matching TRBD1 (6 bases). V lost 3 bases and J 1 base, leaving 15 bases between the germline ends. Germline V lookup: CDR1 MGHRA, CDR2 YSYEKL. This CDR3 has 16 amino acids. CDR3: CASSHLLRQANTEAFF. DNA of the CDR3: TGCGCCAGCAGCCACCTTTTACGACAGGCGAACACTGAAGCTTTCTTT.